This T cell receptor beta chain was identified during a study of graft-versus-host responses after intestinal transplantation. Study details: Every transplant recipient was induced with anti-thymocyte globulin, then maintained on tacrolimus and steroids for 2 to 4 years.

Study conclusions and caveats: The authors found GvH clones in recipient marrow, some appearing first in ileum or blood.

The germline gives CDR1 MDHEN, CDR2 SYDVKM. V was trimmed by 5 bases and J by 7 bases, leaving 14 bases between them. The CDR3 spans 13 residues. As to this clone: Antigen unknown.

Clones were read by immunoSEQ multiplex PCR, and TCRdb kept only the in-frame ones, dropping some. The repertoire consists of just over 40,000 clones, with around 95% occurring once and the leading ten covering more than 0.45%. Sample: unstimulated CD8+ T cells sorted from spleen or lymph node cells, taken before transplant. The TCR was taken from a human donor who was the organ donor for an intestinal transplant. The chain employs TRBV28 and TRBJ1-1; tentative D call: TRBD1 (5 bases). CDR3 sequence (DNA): TGTGCCAGCAGTGCAGCGGCAGGGATTGAAGCTTTCTTT. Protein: CASSAAAGIEAFF.